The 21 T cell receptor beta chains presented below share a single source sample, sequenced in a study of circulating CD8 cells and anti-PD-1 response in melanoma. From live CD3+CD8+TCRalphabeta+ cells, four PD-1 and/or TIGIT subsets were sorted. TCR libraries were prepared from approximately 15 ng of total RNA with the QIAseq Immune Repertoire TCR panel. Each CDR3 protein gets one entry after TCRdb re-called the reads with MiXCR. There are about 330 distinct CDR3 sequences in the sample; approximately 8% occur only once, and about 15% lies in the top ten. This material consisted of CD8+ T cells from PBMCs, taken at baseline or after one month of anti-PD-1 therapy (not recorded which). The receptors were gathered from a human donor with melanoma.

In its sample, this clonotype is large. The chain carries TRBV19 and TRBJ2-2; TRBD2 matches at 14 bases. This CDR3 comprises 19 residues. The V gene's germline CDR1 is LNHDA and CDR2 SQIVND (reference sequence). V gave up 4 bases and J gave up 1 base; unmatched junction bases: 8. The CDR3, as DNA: TGTGCCAGTAGTACCCCTGGGACTAGCGGGGGCCGGAACACCGGGGAGCTGTTTTTT. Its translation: CASSTPGTSGGRNTGELFF. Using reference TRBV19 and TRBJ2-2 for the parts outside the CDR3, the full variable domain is DGGITQSPKYLFRKEGQNVTLSCEQNLNHDAMYWYRQDPGQGLRLIYYSQIVNDFQKGDIAEGYSVSREKKESFPLTVTSAQKNPTAFYLCASSTPGTSGGRNTGELFFGEGSRLTVL.

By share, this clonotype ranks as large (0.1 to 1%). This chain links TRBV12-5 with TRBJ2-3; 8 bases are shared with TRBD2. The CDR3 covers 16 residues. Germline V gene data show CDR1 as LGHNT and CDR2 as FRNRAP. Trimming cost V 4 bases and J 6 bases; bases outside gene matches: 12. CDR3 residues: CASGSPPAGVRDTQYF. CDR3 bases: TGTGCTAGTGGTTCCCCACCAGCGGGGGTTCGGGATACGCAGTATTTT.

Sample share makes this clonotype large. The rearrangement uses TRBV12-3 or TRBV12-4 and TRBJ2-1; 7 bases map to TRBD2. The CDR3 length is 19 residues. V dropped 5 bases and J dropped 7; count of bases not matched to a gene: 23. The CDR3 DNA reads TGTGCCAGCAGTCCCACGATCCTTGACGCGGGGGTGCGAAGGAATGAGCAGTTCTTC. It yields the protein CASSPTILDAGVRRNEQFF.

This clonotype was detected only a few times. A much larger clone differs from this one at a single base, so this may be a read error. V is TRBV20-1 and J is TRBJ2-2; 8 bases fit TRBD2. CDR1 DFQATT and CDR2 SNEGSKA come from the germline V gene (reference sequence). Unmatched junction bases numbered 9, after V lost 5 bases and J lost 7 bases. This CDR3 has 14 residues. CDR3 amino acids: CSAGPASGYGELFF. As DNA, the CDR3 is TGCAGTGCTGGTCCGGCTAGCGGGTACGGGGAGCTGTTTTTT.

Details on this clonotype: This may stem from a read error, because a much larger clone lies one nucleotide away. This chain's CDR3 is CASSGRSTETQYF. CDR3 bases: TGTGCCAGTAGCGGACGGTCCACAGAAACGCAGTATTTT. The rearrangement links TRBV19 to TRBJ2-3; D gene unclear. Germline CDR1 and CDR2: LNHDA and SQIVND (reference sequence). The CDR3 contains 13 residues.

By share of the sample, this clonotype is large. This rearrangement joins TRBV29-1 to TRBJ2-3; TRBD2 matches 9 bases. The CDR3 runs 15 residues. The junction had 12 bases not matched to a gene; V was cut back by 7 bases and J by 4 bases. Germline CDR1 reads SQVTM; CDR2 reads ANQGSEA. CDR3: CSALASGAGADTQYF. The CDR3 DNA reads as TGCAGCGCGCTGGCTAGCGGGGCCGGGGCAGATACGCAGTATTTT.

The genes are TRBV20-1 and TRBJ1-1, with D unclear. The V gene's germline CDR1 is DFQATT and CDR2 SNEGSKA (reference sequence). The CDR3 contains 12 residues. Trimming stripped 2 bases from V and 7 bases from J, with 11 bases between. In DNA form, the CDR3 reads TGCAGTGCTAGACGAGCGGTCAGTGAAGCTTTCTTT. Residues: CSARRAVSEAFF.

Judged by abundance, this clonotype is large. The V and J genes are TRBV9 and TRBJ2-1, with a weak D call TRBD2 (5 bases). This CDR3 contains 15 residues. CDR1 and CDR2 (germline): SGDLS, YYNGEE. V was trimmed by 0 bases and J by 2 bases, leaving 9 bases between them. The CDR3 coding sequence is TGTGCCAGCAGCGTAGCAGAGACTACCTACAATGAGCAGTTCTTC. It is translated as CASSVAETTYNEQFF.

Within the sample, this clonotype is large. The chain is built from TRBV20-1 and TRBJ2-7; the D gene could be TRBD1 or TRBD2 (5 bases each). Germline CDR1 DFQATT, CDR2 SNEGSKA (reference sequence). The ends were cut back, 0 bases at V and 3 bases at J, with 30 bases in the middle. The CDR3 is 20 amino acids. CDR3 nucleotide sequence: TGCAGTGCTAGAGACCTGGGACGGCAGGATCGACTGAATTTCAACTACGAGCAGTACTTC. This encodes CSARDLGRQDRLNFNYEQYF.

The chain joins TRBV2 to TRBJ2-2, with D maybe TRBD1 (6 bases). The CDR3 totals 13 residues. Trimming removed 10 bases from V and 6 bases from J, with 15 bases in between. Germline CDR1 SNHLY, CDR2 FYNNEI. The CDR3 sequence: CAITGFAAGELFF. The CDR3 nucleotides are TGTGCCATTACAGGGTTTGCGGCCGGGGAGCTGTTTTTT.

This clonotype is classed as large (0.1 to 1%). CDR3 region: CASSQAALLEQYF. The CDR3 DNA follows: TGTGCCAGCAGCCAAGCCGCCCTACTCGAGCAGTACTTC. The chain is built from TRBV3-1 and TRBJ2-7; unclear D gene. Germline V gene sequence: CDR1 LGHDT, CDR2 YNNKEL (reference sequence). With 1 base removed from V and 6 bases from J, the gap between germline ends came to 10 bases. There are 13 residues in the CDR3.

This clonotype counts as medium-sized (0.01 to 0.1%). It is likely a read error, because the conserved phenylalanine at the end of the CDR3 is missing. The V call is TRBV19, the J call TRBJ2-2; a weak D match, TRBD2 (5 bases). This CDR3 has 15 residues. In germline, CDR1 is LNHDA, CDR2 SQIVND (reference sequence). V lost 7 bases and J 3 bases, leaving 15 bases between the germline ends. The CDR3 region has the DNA TGTGCCAGTATGGAATCGGGGTATCACACCGGGGAGCTGTTTTCT. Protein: CASMESGYHTGELFS.

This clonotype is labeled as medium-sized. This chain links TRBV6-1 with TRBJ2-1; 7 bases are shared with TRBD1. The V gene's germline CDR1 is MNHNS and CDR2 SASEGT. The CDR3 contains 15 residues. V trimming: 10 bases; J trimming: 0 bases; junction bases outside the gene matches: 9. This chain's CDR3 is CATDEGAGSYNEQFF. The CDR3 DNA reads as TGTGCCACGGATGAGGGGGCTGGCTCCTACAATGAGCAGTTCTTC.

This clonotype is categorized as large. The chain's CDR3 is CASSLDRDANQPQHF. The CDR3 DNA sequence: TGTGCCAGCAGTTTAGACAGGGACGCCAATCAGCCCCAGCATTTT. V usage is TRBV28 and J usage is TRBJ1-5; 7 bases are shared with TRBD1. The junction had 4 bases not matched to a gene; V was cut back by 2 bases and J by 3 bases. The germline CDR1 and CDR2 sequences are MDHEN and SYDVKM. The CDR3 length is 15 residues.

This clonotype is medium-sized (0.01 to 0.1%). Here the CDR3 reads CASSDSGGYNEQFF. CDR3 sequence (DNA): TGTGCCAGCAGTGACTCGGGGGGCTACAATGAGCAGTTCTTC. V is TRBV6-4 and J is TRBJ2-1; TRBD2 is a possible D gene (6 bases). The CDR3 extends over 14 amino acids. From germline, CDR1 is MRHNA and CDR2 SNTAGT. Trimming stripped 0 bases from V and 3 bases from J, with 6 bases between.

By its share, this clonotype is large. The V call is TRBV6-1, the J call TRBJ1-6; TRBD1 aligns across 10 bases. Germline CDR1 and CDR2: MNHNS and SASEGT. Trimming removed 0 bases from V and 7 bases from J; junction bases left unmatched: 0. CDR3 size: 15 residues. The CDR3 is CASSEATGGNSPLHF. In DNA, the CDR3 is TGTGCCAGCAGTGAAGCGACAGGGGGCAATTCACCCCTCCACTTT.

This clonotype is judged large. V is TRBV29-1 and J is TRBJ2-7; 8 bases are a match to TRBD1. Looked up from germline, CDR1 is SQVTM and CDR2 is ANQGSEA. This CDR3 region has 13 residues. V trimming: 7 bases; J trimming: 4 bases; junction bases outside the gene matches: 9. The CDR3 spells CSASTGEPYEQYF. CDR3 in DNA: TGCAGCGCTTCGACAGGGGAGCCGTACGAGCAGTACTTC.

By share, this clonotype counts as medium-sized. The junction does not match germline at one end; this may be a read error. CDR3 bases: TGTGCCTGTAGTACCCCTGGGACTAGCGGGGGCCGGAACACCGGGGAGCTGTTTTTT. Its translation: CACSTPGTSGGRNTGELFF. The chain is built from TRBV19 and TRBJ2-2; TRBD2 agrees at 14 bases. CDR3 length equals 19 residues. Germline lookup yields CDR1 LNHDA and CDR2 SQIVND (reference sequence).

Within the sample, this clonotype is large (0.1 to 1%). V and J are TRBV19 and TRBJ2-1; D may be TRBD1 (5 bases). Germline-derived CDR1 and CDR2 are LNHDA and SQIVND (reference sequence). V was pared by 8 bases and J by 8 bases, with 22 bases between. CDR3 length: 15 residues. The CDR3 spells CASAPPDIQSHEQFF. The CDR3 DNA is TGTGCCAGTGCCCCTCCGGACATCCAGTCCCATGAGCAGTTCTTC.

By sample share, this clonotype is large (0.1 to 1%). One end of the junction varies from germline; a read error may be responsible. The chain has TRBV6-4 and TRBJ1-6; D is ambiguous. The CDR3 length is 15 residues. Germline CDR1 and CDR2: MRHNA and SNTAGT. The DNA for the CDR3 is TGTGCCAGCAGTGACTCCCCCTCCGATAATTCACCCCTCCACTTT. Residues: CASSDSPSDNSPLHF.

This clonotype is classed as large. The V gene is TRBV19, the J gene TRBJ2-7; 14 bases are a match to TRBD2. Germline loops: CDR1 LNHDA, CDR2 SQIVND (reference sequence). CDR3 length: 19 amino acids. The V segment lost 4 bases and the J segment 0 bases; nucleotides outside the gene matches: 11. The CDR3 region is CASSTPFGTSGGSSYEQYF. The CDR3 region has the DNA TGTGCCAGTAGTACACCTTTTGGGACTAGCGGGGGAAGCTCCTACGAGCAGTACTTC.